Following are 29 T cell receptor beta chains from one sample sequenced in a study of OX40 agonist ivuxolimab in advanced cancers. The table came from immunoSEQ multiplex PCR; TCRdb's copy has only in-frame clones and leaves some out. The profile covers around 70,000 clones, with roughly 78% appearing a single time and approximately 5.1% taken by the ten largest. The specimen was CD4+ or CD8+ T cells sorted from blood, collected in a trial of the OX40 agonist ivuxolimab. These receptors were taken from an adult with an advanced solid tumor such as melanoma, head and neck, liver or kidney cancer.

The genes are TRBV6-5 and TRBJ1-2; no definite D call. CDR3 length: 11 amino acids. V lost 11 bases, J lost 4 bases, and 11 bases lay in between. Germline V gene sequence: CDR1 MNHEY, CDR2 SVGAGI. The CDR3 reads CASQAGYGYTF. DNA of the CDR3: TGTGCCTCCCAAGCCGGCTATGGCTACACCTTC.

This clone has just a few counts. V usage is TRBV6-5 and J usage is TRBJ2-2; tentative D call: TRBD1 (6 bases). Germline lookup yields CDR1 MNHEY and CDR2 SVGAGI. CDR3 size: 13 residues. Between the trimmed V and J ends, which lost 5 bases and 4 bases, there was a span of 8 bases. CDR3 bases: TGTGCCAGCAGTACAGGGACCACCGGGGAGCTGTTTTTT. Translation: CASSTGTTGELFF.

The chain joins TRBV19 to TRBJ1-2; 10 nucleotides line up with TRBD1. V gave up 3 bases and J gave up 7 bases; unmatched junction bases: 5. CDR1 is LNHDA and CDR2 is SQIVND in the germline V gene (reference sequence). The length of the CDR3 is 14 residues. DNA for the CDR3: TGTGCCAGTAGTATTGACAGGGGGCGTTTTGGCTACACCTTC. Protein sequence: CASSIDRGRFGYTF. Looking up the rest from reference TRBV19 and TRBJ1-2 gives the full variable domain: DGGITQSPKYLFRKEGQNVTLSCEQNLNHDAMYWYRQDPGQGLRLIYYSQIVNDFQKGDIAEGYSVSREKKESFPLTVTSAQKNPTAFYLCASSIDRGRFGYTFGSGTRLTVV.

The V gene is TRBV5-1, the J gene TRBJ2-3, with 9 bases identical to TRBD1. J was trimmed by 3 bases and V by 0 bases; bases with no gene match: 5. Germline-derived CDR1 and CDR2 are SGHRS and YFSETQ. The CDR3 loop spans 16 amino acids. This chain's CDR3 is CASSLVGQGLTDTQYF. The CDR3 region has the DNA TGCGCCAGCAGCTTGGTAGGACAGGGGTTGACAGATACGCAGTATTTT.

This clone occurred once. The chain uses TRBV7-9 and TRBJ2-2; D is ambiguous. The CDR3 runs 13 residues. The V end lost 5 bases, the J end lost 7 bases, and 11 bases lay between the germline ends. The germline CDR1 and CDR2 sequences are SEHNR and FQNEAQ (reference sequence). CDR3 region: CASSPNFFGELFF. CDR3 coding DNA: TGTGCCAGCAGCCCAAATTTTTTCGGGGAGCTGTTTTTT.

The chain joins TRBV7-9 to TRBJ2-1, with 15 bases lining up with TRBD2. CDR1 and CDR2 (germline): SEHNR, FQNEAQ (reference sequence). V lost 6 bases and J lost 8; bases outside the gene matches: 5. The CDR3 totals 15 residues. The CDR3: CASSRTSGGAHEQFF. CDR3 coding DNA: TGTGCCAGCAGTCGGACTAGCGGGGGGGCCCATGAGCAGTTCTTC.

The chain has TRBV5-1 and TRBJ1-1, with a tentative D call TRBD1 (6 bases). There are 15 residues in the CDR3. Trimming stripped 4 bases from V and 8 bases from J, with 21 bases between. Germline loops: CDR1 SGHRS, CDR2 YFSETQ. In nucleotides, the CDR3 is TGCGCCAGCAGCGCGGGCGGGGGCTTGAGGGGAGAAGCTTTCTTT. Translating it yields CASSAGGGLRGEAFF.

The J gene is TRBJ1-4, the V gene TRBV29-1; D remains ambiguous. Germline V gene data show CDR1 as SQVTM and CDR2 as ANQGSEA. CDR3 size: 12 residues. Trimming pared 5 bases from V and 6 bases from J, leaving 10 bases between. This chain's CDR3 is CSVRLTDEKLFF. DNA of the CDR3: TGCAGCGTTAGGCTAACCGATGAAAAACTGTTTTTT.

CDR3 DNA: TGTGCCAGCACCTTTCCTAGCGGGAGCACAGATACGCAGTATTTT. Protein: CASTFPSGSTDTQYF. The gene calls are TRBV7-9 and TRBJ2-3; TRBD2 matches at 8 bases. The junction had 6 bases not matched to a gene; V was cut back by 7 bases and J by 0 bases. Germline CDR1 is SEHNR and CDR2 is FQNEAQ (reference sequence). The CDR3 length is 15 residues.

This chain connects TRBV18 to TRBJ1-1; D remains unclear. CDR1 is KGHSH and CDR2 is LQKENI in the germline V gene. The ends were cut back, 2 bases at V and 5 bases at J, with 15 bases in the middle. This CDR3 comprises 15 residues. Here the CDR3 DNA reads TGTGCCAGCTCACCAGGGTTAGATAGGAAAACTGAAGCTTTCTTT. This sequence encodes CASSPGLDRKTEAFF.

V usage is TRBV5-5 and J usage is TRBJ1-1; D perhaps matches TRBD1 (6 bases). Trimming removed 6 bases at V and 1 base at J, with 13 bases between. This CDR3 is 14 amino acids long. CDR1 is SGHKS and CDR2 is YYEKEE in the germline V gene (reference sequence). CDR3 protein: CASTVGAANTEAFF. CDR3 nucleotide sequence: TGTGCCAGCACTGTGGGGGCCGCGAACACTGAAGCTTTCTTT.

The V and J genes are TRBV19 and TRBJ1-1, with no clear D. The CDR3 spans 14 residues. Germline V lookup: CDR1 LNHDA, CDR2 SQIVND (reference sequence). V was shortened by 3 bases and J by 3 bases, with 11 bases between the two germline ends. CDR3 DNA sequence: TGTGCCAGTAGTATCTCCCCATGGGACACTGAAGCTTTCTTT. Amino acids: CASSISPWDTEAFF.

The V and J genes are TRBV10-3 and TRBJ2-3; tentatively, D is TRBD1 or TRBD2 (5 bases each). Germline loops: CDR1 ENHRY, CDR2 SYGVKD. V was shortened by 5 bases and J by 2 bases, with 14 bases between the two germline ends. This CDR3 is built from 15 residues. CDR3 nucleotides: TGTGCCATCAGTCGGGACCTCGAGGTCACAGATACGCAGTATTTT. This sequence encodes CAISRDLEVTDTQYF.

CDR3 nucleotides: TGTGCCAGCAGCGCCCTCCGGGACATACTGAACACTGAAGCTTTCTTT. Translating it yields CASSALRDILNTEAFF. J is TRBJ1-1 and V is TRBV5-6; D perhaps matches TRBD1 (6 bases). Per germline, CDR1 SGHDT and CDR2 YYEEEE. The length of the CDR3 is 16 residues. Trimming removed 4 bases at V and 0 bases at J, with 16 bases between. Variable domain in full (rest from reference TRBV5-6 and TRBJ1-1): DAGVTQSPTHLIKTRGQQVTLRCSPKSGHDTVSWYQQALGQGPQFIFQYYEEEERQRGNFPDRFSGHQFPNYSSELNVNALLLGDSALYLCASSALRDILNTEAFFGQGTRLTVV.

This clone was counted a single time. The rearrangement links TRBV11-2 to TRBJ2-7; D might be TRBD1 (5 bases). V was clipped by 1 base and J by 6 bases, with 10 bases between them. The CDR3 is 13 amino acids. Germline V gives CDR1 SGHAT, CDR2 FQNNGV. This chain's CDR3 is CASSLGAQGEQYF. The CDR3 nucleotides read TGTGCCAGCAGCTTAGGGGCTCAGGGCGAGCAGTACTTC. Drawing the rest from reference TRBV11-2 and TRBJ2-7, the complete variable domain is EAGVAQSPRYKIIEKRQSVAFWCNPISGHATLYWYQQILGQGPKLLIQFQNNGVVDDSQLPKDRFSAERLKGVDSTLKIQPAKLEDSAVYLCASSLGAQGEQYFGPGTRLTVT.

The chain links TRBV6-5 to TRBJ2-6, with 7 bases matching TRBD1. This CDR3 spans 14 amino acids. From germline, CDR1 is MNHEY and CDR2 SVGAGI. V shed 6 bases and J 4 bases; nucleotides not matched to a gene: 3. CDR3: CASRRGPGANVLTF. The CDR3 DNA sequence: TGTGCCAGCAGGAGGGGGCCAGGGGCCAACGTCCTGACTTTC.

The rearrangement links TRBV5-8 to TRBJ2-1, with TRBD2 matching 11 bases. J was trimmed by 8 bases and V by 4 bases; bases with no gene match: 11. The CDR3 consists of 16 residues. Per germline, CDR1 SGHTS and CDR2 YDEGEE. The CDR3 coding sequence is TGTGCCAGCAGCGTCGGGACTAGCGGACCTCGCGATGAGCAGTTCTTC. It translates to CASSVGTSGPRDEQFF.

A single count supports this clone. The CDR3 loop reads CASRNYGGDGYTF. DNA for the CDR3: TGTGCCAGCAGAAACTACGGGGGGGATGGCTACACCTTC. J is TRBJ1-2 and V is TRBV7-9; weak D call: TRBD1 (5 bases). This CDR3 has 13 residues. Trimming left V 6 bases short and J 6 bases short, with 14 bases between. Germline CDR1 is SEHNR and CDR2 is FQNEAQ (reference sequence).

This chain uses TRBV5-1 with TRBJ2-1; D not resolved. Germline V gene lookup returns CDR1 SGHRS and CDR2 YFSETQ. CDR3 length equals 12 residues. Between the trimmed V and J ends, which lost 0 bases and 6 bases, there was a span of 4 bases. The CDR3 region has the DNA TGCGCCAGCAGCTTGGAAAGCAATGAGCAGTTCTTC. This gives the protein CASSLESNEQFF. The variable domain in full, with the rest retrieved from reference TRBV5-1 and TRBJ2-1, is KAGVTQTPRYLIKTRGQQVTLSCSPISGHRSVSWYQQTPGQGLQFLFEYFSETQRNKGNFPGRFSGRQFSNSRSEMNVSTLELGDSALYLCASSLESNEQFFGPGTRLTVL.

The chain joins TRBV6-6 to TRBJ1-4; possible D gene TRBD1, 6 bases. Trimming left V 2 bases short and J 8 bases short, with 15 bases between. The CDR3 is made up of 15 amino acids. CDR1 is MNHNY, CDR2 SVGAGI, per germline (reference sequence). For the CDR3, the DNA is TGTGCCAGCAGTTACAACAGGGAGGCGGGGGAAAAACTGTTTTTT. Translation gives CASSYNREAGEKLFF.

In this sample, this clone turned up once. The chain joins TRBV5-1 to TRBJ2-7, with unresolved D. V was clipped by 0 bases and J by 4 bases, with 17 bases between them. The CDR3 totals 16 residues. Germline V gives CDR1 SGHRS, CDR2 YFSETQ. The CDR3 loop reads CASSLGVVGREYEQYF. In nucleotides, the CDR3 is TGCGCCAGCAGCTTGGGGGTGGTGGGCAGAGAGTACGAGCAGTACTTC.

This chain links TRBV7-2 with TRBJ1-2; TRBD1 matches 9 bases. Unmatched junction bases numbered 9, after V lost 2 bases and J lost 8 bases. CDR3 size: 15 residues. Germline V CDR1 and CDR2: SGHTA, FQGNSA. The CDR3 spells CASSLNQRTGVGYTF. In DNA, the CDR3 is TGTGCCAGCAGCTTAAACCAGCGGACAGGGGTCGGCTACACCTTC. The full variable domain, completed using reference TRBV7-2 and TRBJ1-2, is GAGVSQSPSNKVTEKGKDVELRCDPISGHTALYWYRQSLGQGLEFLIYFQGNSAPDKSGLPSDRFSAERTGGSVSTLTIQRTQQEDSAVYLCASSLNQRTGVGYTFGSGTRLTVV.

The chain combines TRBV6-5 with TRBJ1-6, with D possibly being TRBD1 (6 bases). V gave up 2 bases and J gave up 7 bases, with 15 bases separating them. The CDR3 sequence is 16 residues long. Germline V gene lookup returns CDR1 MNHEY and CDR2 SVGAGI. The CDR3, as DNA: TGTGCCAGCAGTTACCGGCCCACAGGGATGAATTCACCCCTCCACTTT. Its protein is CASSYRPTGMNSPLHF.

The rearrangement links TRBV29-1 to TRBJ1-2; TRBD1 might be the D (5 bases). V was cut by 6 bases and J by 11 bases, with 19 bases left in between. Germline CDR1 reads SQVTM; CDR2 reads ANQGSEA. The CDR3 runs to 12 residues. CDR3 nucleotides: TGCAGCGTAAACCGGGACGGGGGGAAGTACACCTTC. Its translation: CSVNRDGGKYTF.

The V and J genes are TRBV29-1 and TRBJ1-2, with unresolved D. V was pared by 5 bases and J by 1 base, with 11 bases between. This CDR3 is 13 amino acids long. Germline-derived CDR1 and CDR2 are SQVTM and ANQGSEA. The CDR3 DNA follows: TGCAGCGTTCTACATTCCTTTAACTATGGCTACACCTTC. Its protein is CSVLHSFNYGYTF.

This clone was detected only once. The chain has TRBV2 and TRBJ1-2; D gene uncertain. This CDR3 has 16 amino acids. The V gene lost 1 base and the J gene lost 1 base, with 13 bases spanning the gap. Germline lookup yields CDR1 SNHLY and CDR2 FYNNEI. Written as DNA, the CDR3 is TGTGCCAGCAGTGAAGAGGGAGGGATTGGTAACTATGGCTACACCTTC. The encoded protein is CASSEEGGIGNYGYTF.

The CDR3 region has the DNA TGTGCCAGCAGTTACTCGGTGGGGGTCAATCAGCCCCAGCATTTT. This translates into CASSYSVGVNQPQHF. The V gene is TRBV6-6, the J gene TRBJ1-5; D is perhaps TRBD1 (5 bases). The CDR3 spans 15 residues. V lost 0 bases and J lost 3, with 9 bases in between. Germline values: CDR1 MNHNY, CDR2 SVGAGI (reference sequence).

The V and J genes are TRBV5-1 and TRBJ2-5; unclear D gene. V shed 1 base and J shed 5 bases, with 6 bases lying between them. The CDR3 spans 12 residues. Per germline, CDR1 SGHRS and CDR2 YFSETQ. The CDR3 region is CASSLNLETQYF. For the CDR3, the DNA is TGCGCCAGCAGCTTGAATCTCGAGACCCAGTACTTC.

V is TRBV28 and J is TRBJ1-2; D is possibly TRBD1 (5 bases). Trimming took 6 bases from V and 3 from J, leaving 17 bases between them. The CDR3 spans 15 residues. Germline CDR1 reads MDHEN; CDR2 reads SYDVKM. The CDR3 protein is CASRSTGTADYGYTF. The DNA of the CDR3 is TGTGCCAGCAGGTCAACCGGGACGGCGGACTATGGCTACACCTTC.